The text below deals with one T cell receptor beta chain. This receptor's antigen is unknown. Per-base quality was not reported, and no clone a single base away is much larger than it. Libraries came from 5' RACE. The sequencer was an Illumina HiSeq 2500. The second PCR ran for roughly 6 to 11 cycles and used a J-beta primer mix along with a sample-barcoded 5' primer. A unique molecular identifier was introduced onto each TCR beta cDNA molecule by a template-switch 5' adaptor carrying 12 random nucleotides. Each sample yielded at least 3 million CDR3-containing paired-end reads. All of the RNA was converted into first-strand cDNA using the Mint cDNA synthesis kit, with a TRBC-specific oligonucleotide serving as the primer. Following uracil-DNA glycosylase treatment, a first 18-cycle PCR with universal primers M1SS and BC2_uni_R was performed on all cDNA. The published analysis was carried out like this. Each sample was normalized by randomly selecting 1 million high-quality reads, each carrying a distinct molecular identifier. Reads with shared molecular identifiers were discarded instead of being binned into consensus sequences. MiTCR, run with a Q25 quality threshold and the strictest error-elimination algorithm, handled CDR3 identification, clonotype clustering and error correction. Lower-bound total TCR beta diversity was estimated with a nonparametric unseen species model using Euler transformation. The raw public reads went through TCRdb reprocessing: fastp at Q25, MiXCR clone calling, in-frame beta chains kept. Entries are consolidated by CDR3 protein sequence, retaining the most common genes and DNA. These V and J calls rely on TCRdb rather than the paper's analysis. This sample gives a few hundred thousand distinct CDR3 sequences in total; roughly half of them show up just once. The top ten clones comprise 51% of the sample.

Donors were roughly 40 systemically healthy Caucasian individuals from Russia aged roughly 6 to 100 years. Each donor gave about 9.8 milliliters of peripheral blood, drawn into EDTA-treated Vacutainer tubes. Ficoll-Paque density-gradient centrifugation was used to isolate PBMCs, with at least 7 million obtained per sample. Trizol reagent was used to extract total RNA from PBMCs, with at least 5 micrograms per sample. The percentages of naive CD45RAhigh/CD27high T cells were determined by flow cytometry on a PBMC aliquot from every donor. The data were obtained in a study of blood T cells in healthy people across ages (dated by TCRdb to 2015 to 2017). General notes on the study: Template switching captured roughly one uniquely barcoded TCR beta cDNA molecule per two T cells in model experiments. Age-related changes in TCR beta repertoire diversity were measured in the study by deep sequencing normalized with unique cDNA molecular identifiers. The donors were split into four age groups: young (average about 15 years), middle-aged (nearly 40), aged (about 56) and long-lived (over 80). To avoid experimental bias, donors of different ages were randomly spread across the sequencing lanes. Using the same blood draw, the study looked at two additional independent replicas of 1 million unique cDNA reads for two donors, one aged 18 to 30 and the other aged 80 or older. What the research found in general, with its limitations: Since profiling was done on bulk unsorted PBMCs, naive and antigen-experienced compartments could not be conclusively compared. Observed TCR beta diversity per million T cells fell roughly linearly with age, and a significant reduction was already apparent by age about 38. Because donor CMV infection status was unknown, age-related changes in expanded clonotypes were potentially confounded. A strong correlation was found between observed TCR beta diversity and the percentage of naive T cells measured by flow cytometry. Compared with the aged group, the long-lived group had more naive CD4+ T cells, fewer expanded clones and increased TCR diversity, a pattern suggesting age selection. Estimates of total diversity based on one million sequenced T cells were considered lower bounds and underestimates.

The TCR comes from a man between 60 and 75 years old in good health. The sequenced material came from blood.

The CDR3 corresponds to CASNPQGRSGYTF. The nucleotide sequence reads TGTGCCAGCAATCCCCAGGGGCGTAGTGGCTACACCTTC. This receptor chain uses TRBV6-6 and TRBJ1-2; the D gene is perhaps TRBD1, from 6 matching bases. Including the terminal cysteine and phenylalanine, the CDR3 comprises 13 residues. This entry keeps only the CDR3 DNA: 39 bases, framed from base 1. The V and J ends are trimmed by 7 bases and 7 bases, leaving 16 bases between them. Reading the germline V gene (reference sequence) gives CDR1 MNHNY and CDR2 SVGAGI.